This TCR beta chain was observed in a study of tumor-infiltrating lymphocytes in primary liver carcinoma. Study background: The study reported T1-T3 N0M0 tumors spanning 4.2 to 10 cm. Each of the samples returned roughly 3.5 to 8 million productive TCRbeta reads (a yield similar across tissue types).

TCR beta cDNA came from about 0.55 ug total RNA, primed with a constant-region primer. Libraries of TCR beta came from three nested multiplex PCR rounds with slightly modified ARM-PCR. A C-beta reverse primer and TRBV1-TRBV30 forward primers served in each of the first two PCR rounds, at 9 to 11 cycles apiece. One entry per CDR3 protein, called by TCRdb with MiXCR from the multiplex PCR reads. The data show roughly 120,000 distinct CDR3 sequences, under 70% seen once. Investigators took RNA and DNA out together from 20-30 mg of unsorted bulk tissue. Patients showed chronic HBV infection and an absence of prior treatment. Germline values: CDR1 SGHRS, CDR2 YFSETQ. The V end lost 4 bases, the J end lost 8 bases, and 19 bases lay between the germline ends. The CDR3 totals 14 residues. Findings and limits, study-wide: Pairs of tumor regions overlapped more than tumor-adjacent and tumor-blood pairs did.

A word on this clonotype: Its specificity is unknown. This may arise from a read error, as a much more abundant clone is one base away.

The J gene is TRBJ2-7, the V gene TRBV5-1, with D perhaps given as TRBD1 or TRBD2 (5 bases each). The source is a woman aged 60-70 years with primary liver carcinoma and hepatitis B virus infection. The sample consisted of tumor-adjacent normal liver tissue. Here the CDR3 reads CASSGEYSGWKQYF. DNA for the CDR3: TGCGCCAGCAGCGGGGAGTATTCAGGGTGGAAGCAGTACTTC.